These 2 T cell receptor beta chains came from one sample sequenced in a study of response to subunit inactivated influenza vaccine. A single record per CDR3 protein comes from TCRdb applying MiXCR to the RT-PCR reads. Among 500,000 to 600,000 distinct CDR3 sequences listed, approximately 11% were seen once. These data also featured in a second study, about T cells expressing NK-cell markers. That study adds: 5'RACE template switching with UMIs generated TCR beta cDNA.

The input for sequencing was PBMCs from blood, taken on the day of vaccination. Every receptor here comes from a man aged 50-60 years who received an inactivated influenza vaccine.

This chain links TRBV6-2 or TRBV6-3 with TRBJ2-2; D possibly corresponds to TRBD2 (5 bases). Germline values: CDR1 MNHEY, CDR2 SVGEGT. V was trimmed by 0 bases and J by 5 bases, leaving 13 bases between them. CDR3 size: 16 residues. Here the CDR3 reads CASSYSRIRGTGELFF. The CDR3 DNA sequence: TGTGCCAGCAGTTACTCGCGAATTCGGGGTACCGGGGAGCTGTTTTTT.

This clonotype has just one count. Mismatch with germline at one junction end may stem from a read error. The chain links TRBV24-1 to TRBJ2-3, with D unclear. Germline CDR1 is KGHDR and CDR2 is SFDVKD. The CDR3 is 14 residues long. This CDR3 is CVTSRGRYTDTQYF. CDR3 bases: TGTGTCACCAGTCGAGGCCGCTACACAGATACGCAGTATTTT.